These 19 T cell receptor beta chains were sequenced from one sample in a study of CD8 T cells in ankylosing spondylitis. Their target antigens are unknown. TCRdb re-called the 5' RACE reads through MiXCR, storing one row per CDR3 protein. This sample has around 390,000 distinct CDR3 sequences, with about a fifth found just once. Study conclusions and caveats: A motif in TCR beta, a set of under ten highly homologous variants, appeared characteristic of ankylosing spondylitis blood.

The sample taken for sequencing was blood, either unsorted or a sorted T cell fraction (not recorded which). Receptors were obtained from a male donor with ankylosing spondylitis.

This clonotype has at least ten counts. V and J are TRBV12-3 or TRBV12-4 and TRBJ2-1; 8 nucleotides align to TRBD2. The CDR3 length is 17 residues. Losses at the gene ends were 5 bases for V and 4 bases for J; bases not matched to a gene: 13. The CDR3 region has the DNA TGTGCCAGCAGTCCCCGAGAAGCGGGAGTGGTATACAATGAGCAGTTCTTC. Residues: CASSPREAGVVYNEQFF.

This clonotype has more than one count but fewer than ten. The rearrangement uses TRBV3-1 and TRBJ1-1, with 8 bases lining up with TRBD1. CDR3 length equals 15 residues. Germline CDR1 LGHDT, CDR2 YNNKEL (reference sequence). Unmatched junction bases numbered 7, after V lost 3 bases and J lost 4 bases. DNA for the CDR3: TGTGCCAGCAGCCAGGCCGGGACAGGCGGCACTGAAGCTTTCTTT. Translating gives CASSQAGTGGTEAFF.

The gene calls are TRBV29-1 and TRBJ1-1; maybe TRBD1 (5 bases). CDR1 is SQVTM, CDR2 ANQGSEA, per germline. The CDR3 loop spans 13 amino acids. Between the trimmed V and J ends, which lost 2 bases and 4 bases, there was a span of 11 bases. The CDR3 DNA follows: TGCAGCGTTGAATCCCAGGGAACCACTGAAGCTTTCTTT. Residues: CSVESQGTTEAFF. Combining the CDR3 with reference TRBV29-1 and TRBJ1-1 gives the whole variable domain SAVISQKPSRDICQRGTSLTIQCQVDSQVTMMFWYRQQPGQSLTLIATANQGSEATYESGFVIDKFPISRPNLTFSTLTVSNMSPEDSSIYLCSVESQGTTEAFFGQGTRLTVV.

The table lists this clonotype with a few counts. The chain recombines TRBV20-1 with TRBJ2-5; D not resolved. Germline CDR1 is DFQATT and CDR2 is SNEGSKA (reference sequence). V lost 3 bases to trimming and J lost 2 bases, with 7 bases between them. The CDR3 consists of 12 residues. The CDR3 protein is CSASDLQETQYF. In DNA form, the CDR3 reads TGCAGTGCTAGTGACCTACAAGAGACCCAGTACTTC.

This clonotype was seen a handful of times. CDR3 sequence (DNA): TGTGCCAGCAGCTATGGGGTGGGACAGTCGTTTTTTGAGCAGTACTTC. Residues: CASSYGVGQSFFEQYF. The chain links TRBV9 to TRBJ2-7; 7 nucleotides line up with TRBD1. This CDR3 is built from 16 residues. With V trimmed by 4 bases and J by 7 bases, 17 bases remained unmatched. The germline gives CDR1 SGDLS, CDR2 YYNGEE. Full variable domain (outside the CDR3, taken from reference TRBV9 and TRBJ2-7): DSGVTQTPKHLITATGQRVTLRCSPRSGDLSVYWYQQSLDQGLQFLIQYYNGEERAKGNILERFSAQQFPDLHSELNLSSLELGDSALYFCASSYGVGQSFFEQYFGPGTRLTVT.

A few counts support this clonotype. The rearrangement links TRBV15 to TRBJ2-7; D is uncertain. This CDR3 has 17 residues. Germline V gene sequence: CDR1 LNHNV, CDR2 YYDKDF (reference sequence). V was cut by 0 bases and J by 3 bases, with 18 bases left in between. Written as DNA, the CDR3 is TGTGCCACCAGCAGAGATGCAACCTCTTACCGGGTCTACGAGCAGTACTTC. Residues: CATSRDATSYRVYEQYF.

This clonotype turned up a few times. The rearrangement links TRBV20-1 to TRBJ2-3; 9 bases fit TRBD2. The CDR3 is made up of 15 amino acids. J lost 3 bases, V lost 1 base, and 5 bases had no gene match. From germline, CDR1 is DFQATT and CDR2 SNEGSKA (reference sequence). The CDR3 sequence: CSARAVAGVTDTQYF. CDR3 nucleotide sequence: TGCAGTGCTAGAGCGGTAGCGGGAGTGACAGATACGCAGTATTTT.

CDR3 bases: TGTGCCAGCAGTTTAACACAGAGGAACACTGAAGCTTTCTTT. This codes for CASSLTQRNTEAFF. The gene calls are TRBV12-3 or TRBV12-4 and TRBJ1-1, with D uncertain. The CDR3 runs to 14 residues. V lost 2 bases to trimming and J lost 1 base, with 8 bases between them.

This clonotype was counted between two and nine times. The chain carries TRBV2 and TRBJ1-6, with D maybe TRBD1 (6 bases). This CDR3 has 15 residues. Trimming took off 6 bases at V and 4 bases at J, with 13 bases between the two ends. CDR1 is SNHLY, CDR2 FYNNEI, per germline. The CDR3 coding sequence is TGTGCCAGCAGCCAAGGGGGGGGGTATAATTCACCCCTCCACTTT. It is translated as CASSQGGGYNSPLHF.

The chain has TRBV20-1 and TRBJ2-7; 10 bases align to TRBD2. Trimming took 6 bases from V and 6 from J; bases not matched to a gene: 14. This CDR3 spans 15 amino acids. The germline CDR1 and CDR2 sequences are DFQATT and SNEGSKA (reference sequence). The CDR3 DNA is TGCAGTGCCGACACCGGGACTAGCGTTGAAACCGAGCAGTACTTC. Protein: CSADTGTSVETEQYF.

The chain links TRBV2 to TRBJ2-5; D tentatively fits TRBD1 or TRBD2 (5 bases each). CDR3 length: 15 amino acids. CDR1 and CDR2 (germline): SNHLY, FYNNEI. V was shortened by 0 bases and J by 7 bases, with 15 bases between the two germline ends. DNA for the CDR3: TGTGCCAGCAGTGAAGCCGGACGAACTGGGGGGACCCAGTACTTC. It encodes CASSEAGRTGGTQYF.

This chain connects TRBV29-1 to TRBJ2-3, with TRBD2 matching over 7 bases. V lost 6 bases, J lost 0 bases, and 3 bases stayed unmatched. The length of the CDR3 is 13 residues. Germline CDR1 is SQVTM and CDR2 is ANQGSEA. CDR3 bases: TGCAGCGTCAGCGGGACTAGCACAGATACGCAGTATTTT. The encoded protein is CSVSGTSTDTQYF.

The gene calls are TRBV20-1 and TRBJ2-1; D gene uncertain. Trimming took 4 bases from V and 4 from J, leaving 5 bases between them. Germline V gene lookup returns CDR1 DFQATT and CDR2 SNEGSKA (reference sequence). This CDR3 is built from 11 residues. The CDR3 spells CSATEYNEQFF. CDR3 DNA: TGCAGTGCTACCGAATACAATGAGCAGTTCTTC.

J is TRBJ1-6 and V is TRBV27; D uncertain. The germline V gene has CDR1 MNHEY and CDR2 SMNVEV (reference sequence). Trimming removed 6 bases at V and 8 bases at J, with 8 bases between. The CDR3 has 12 amino acids. The CDR3 is CASRHPDSPLHF. CDR3 DNA: TGTGCCAGCAGACATCCGGATTCACCCCTCCACTTT.

This chain uses TRBV7-3 with TRBJ2-2; no reliable D call. Germline CDR1 reads SGHTA; CDR2 reads FQGTGA. Trimming took 5 bases from V and 4 from J, leaving 11 bases between them. The CDR3 covers 14 residues. CDR3 in DNA: TGTGCCAGCAGCCGAAATGGGGTCACCGGGGAGCTGTTTTTT. This gives the protein CASSRNGVTGELFF.

This clonotype was picked up a small number of times. The gene calls are TRBV5-1 and TRBJ2-3; D might be TRBD2 (6 bases). Germline CDR1 reads SGHRS; CDR2 reads YFSETQ. V gave up 0 bases and J gave up 4 bases, with 12 bases separating them. This CDR3 has 15 residues. CDR3 region: CASSLVPGAADTQYF. In DNA, the CDR3 is TGCGCCAGCAGCTTGGTTCCGGGAGCGGCAGATACGCAGTATTTT.

Many counts were recorded for this clonotype. The chain couples TRBV7-2 to TRBJ2-1; 10 bases match TRBD2. CDR3 length: 16 amino acids. The germline V gene has CDR1 SGHTA and CDR2 FQGNSA. J gave up 5 bases and V 3 bases, and 7 bases lay outside the gene matches. CDR3 DNA: TGTGCCAGCAGCTTTGTTAGCGGGAGGCCTAACAATGAGCAGTTCTTC. Translating it yields CASSFVSGRPNNEQFF.

On this clonotype: A read error may produce the germline difference seen at one junction end. The chain employs TRBV7-7 and TRBJ2-2, with TRBD1 matching over 8 bases. The CDR3 consists of 14 residues. CDR1 and CDR2 from the germline V gene are SSHAT and FNYEAQ (reference sequence). CDR3 nucleotides: TGTGCTAGCAGTTTGGACAGGGCGGGCGGGGAGCTGTTTTTT. This codes for CASSLDRAGGELFF. Based on the CDR3 plus reference TRBV7-7 and TRBJ2-2, the full variable domain is GAGVSQSPRYKVTKRGQDVTLRCDPISSHATLYWYQQALGQGPEFLTYFNYEAQPDKSGLPSDRFSAERPEGSISTLTIQRTEQRDSAMYRCASSLDRAGGELFFGEGSRLTVL.

This clonotype was found a few times. The V gene is TRBV10-3, the J gene TRBJ1-2, with D perhaps matching TRBD1 (6 bases). Between the trimmed V and J ends, which lost 3 bases and 5 bases, there was a span of 13 bases. The CDR3 has 14 amino acids. Germline CDR1 reads ENHRY; CDR2 reads SYGVKD. CDR3 loop: CAISDDRSPYGYTF. The CDR3 DNA reads TGTGCCATCAGTGACGACAGGTCTCCTTATGGCTACACCTTC.